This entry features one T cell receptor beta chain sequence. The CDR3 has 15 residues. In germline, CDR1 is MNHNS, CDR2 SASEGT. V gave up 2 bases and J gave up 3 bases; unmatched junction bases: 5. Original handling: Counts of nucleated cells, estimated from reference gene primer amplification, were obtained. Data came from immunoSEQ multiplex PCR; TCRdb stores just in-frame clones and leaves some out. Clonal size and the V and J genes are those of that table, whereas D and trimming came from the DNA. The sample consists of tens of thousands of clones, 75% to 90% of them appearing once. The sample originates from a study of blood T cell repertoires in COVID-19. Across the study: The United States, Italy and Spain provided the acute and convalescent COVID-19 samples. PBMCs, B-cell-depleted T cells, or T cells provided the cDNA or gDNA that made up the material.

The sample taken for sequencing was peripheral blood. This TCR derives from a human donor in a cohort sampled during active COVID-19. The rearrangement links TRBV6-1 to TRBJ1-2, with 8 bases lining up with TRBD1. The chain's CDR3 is CASSEPQGAYYGYTF. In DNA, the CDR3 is TGTGCCAGCAGTGAACCGCAGGGGGCATACTATGGCTACACCTTC.